The sequence of this T cell receptor (beta chain) was determined in a study of sequential checkpoint blockade in melanoma. Study-level information: Arm A got nivolumab then ipilimumab; arm B the reverse, 1:1. Both treatment sequences were followed by maintenance nivolumab.

The data were produced by immunoSEQ multiplex PCR, yet TCRdb's version contains in-frame clones alone and is incomplete. Of around 18,000 clones detected, 55% to 75% appear once; the ten largest clones hold approximately 20%. Specified treatment: randomized to nivolumab then ipilimumab (arm A) or the reverse (arm B). None of the patients previously received DNA-damaging chemotherapy. The sequence was obtained from a human donor with melanoma. The material was CD8+ T cells sorted from blood (inferred from file names), obtained from a patient given nivolumab and ipilimumab in sequence.

CDR3 sequence: CASRDSLLEAFF. CDR3 DNA sequence: TGTGCCAGCCGGGACAGTTTACTCGAAGCTTTCTTT. The J gene is TRBJ1-1, the V gene TRBV28; 7 positions match TRBD1. V lost 8 bases, J lost 8 bases, and 8 bases stayed unmatched. There are 12 residues in the CDR3. From germline, CDR1 is MDHEN and CDR2 SYDVKM.